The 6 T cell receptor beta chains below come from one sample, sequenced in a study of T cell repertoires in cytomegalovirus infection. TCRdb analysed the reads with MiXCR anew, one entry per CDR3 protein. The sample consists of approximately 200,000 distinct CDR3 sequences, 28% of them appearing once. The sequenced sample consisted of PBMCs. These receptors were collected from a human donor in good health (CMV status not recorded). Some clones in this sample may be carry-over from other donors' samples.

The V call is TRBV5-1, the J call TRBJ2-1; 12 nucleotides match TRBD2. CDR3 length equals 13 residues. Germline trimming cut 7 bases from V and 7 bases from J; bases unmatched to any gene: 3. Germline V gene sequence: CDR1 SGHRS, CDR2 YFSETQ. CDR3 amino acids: CASRLAGDNEQFF. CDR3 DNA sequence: TGCGCCAGCCGACTAGCGGGGGATAATGAGCAGTTCTTC. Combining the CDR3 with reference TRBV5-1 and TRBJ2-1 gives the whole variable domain KAGVTQTPRYLIKTRGQQVTLSCSPISGHRSVSWYQQTPGQGLQFLFEYFSETQRNKGNFPGRFSGRQFSNSRSEMNVSTLELGDSALYLCASRLAGDNEQFFGPGTRLTVL.

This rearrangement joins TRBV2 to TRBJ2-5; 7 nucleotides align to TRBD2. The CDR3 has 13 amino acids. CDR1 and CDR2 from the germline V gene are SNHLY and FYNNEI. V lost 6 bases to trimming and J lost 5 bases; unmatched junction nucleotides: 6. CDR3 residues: CASSASLAETQYF. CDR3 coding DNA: TGTGCCAGCAGCGCTTCACTAGCGGAGACCCAGTACTTC.

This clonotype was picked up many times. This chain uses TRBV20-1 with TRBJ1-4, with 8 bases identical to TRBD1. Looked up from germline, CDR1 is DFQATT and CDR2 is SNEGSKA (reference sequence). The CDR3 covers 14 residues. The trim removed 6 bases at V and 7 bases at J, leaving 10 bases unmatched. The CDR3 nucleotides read TGCAGTGCCTATATGGGGACAGGTACTGAAAAACTGTTTTTT. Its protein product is CSAYMGTGTEKLFF.

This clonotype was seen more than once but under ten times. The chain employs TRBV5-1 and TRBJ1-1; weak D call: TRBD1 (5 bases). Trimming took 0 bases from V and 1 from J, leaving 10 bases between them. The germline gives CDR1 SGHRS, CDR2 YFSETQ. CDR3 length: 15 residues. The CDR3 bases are TGCGCCAGCAGCTTGGTGGGGGGACCGAACACTGAAGCTTTCTTT. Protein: CASSLVGGPNTEAFF.

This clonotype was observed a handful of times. The CDR3 region is CASSLAPQTSNQPQHF. As DNA, the CDR3 is TGTGCCAGCAGCTTGGCCCCGCAAACAAGCAATCAGCCCCAGCATTTT. The V gene is TRBV5-5, the J gene TRBJ1-5; D remains ambiguous. Trimming cost V 0 bases and J 1 base, with 11 bases left between them. The CDR3 runs 16 residues. The germline V gene has CDR1 SGHKS and CDR2 YYEKEE (reference sequence).

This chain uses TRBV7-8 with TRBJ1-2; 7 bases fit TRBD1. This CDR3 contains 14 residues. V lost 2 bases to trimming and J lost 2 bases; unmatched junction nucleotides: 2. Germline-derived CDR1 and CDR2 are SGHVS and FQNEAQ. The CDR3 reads CASSLPTGNYGYTF. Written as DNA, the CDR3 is TGTGCCAGCAGCTTACCGACAGGGAACTATGGCTACACCTTC. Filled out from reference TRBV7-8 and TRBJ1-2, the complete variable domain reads GAGVSQSPRYKVAKRGQDVALRCDPISGHVSLFWYQQALGQGPEFLTYFQNEAQLDKSGLPSDRFFAERPEGSVSTLKIQRTQQEDSAVYLCASSLPTGNYGYTFGSGTRLTVV.